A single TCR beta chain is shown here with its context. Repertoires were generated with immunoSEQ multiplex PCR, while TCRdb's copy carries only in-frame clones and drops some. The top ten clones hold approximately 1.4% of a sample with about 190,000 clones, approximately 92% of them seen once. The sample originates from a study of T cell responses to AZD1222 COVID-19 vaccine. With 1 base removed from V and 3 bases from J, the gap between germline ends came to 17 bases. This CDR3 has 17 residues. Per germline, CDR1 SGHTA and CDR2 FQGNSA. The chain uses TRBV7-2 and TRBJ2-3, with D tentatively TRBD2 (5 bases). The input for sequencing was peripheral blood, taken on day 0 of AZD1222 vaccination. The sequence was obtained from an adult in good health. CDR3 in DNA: TGTGCCAGCAGCTTAGTAGTTGGAGGATTGGGGACAGATACGCAGTATTTT. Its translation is CASSLVVGGLGTDTQYF.